This TCR beta chain was identified during a study of blood T cells in healthy people across ages. Study results and caveats: Fewer expanded clones and more diversity marked long-lived versus aged donors.

Notes on this clonotype: What it binds is not known.

The authors drew around 9.3 milliliters of peripheral blood from each donor. The germline V and J ends were trimmed by 6 bases and 0 bases, with 19 bases remaining between them. The CDR3 length is 16 residues. Per the germline V gene, CDR1 is DFQATT and CDR2 is SNEGSKA (reference sequence). Alongside a J-beta primer mix, a sample-barcoded 5' primer served in a second PCR lasting 7 to 11 cycles. TCRdb itself ran the 5' RACE reads through MiXCR, one entry per CDR3 protein. The repertoire holds some 1.8 million distinct CDR3 sequences, with around 40% as singletons. This receptor was taken from a human donor in good health. Specimen: blood. This chain joins TRBV20-1 and TRBJ2-3; D is unclear. The CDR3 coding sequence is TGCAGTGCAACAAATTACCAGGACCCCAGCACAGATACGCAGTATTTT. Its protein product is CSATNYQDPSTDTQYF.